These T cell receptor beta chains were read from a single sample in a study of CD8 T cells in Susac syndrome. TCRdb independently ran MiXCR on the immunoSEQ multiplex PCR reads; one entry per CDR3 protein. The repertoire holds 200,000 to 250,000 distinct CDR3 sequences, around 96% seen once, with 0.095% in the top ten. Sequences were obtained from CD4+ T cells from PBMCs. These receptor sequences come from a human donor with multiple sclerosis. Each CDR3 is given with its conserved first and last residue. D genes are given only for firm matches.

V gene	D gene	CDR3 protein
TRBV24-1	.	CATSNQGEETQYF
TRBV2	.	CASATGWLDTQYF
TRBV20-1	.	CSARALGAGEQFF
TRBV9	TRBD1	CASSVGQGFGSPLHF
TRBV4-1	.	CASSQDPGRANYGYTF
TRBV9	.	CASSVGIGGYTF
TRBV18	.	CASSRRGSQETQYF
TRBV29-1	TRBD1	CSAGMTGAYNEQFF
TRBV4-2	TRBD2	CASSQDSSGGGYNEQFF
TRBV12-3/TRBV12-4	.	CASSLLGGLSPLHF
TRBV5-1	TRBD2	CASSYGLAGVTDTQYF
TRBV30	.	CAWNLRSLTNTEAFF
TRBV29-1	.	CSVFENYGYTF
TRBV5-6	TRBD2	CASSLGASGLHIQYF
TRBV9	TRBD1	CASSARTGTGGHTF
TRBV18	.	CASSRAYNRYNEQFF
TRBV20-1	.	CSVGYGYTF
TRBV29-1	TRBD1	CSVNTGGFNQLFF